This T cell receptor beta chain was retrieved from a study of blood T cell repertoires in COVID-19. Trimming took off 6 bases at V and 1 base at J, with 9 bases between the two ends. The CDR3 has 13 amino acids. Germline assignment: CDR1 SNHLY and CDR2 FYNNEI. Sequencing was performed with immunoSEQ multiplex PCR; in TCRdb, only in-frame clones are kept and a portion is missing. This table holds about 480,000 clones, around 89% found once. The sample comprised PBMCs or T cells enriched from blood (not recorded which). The receptor was derived from a woman between 40 and 50 years old who had recovered from COVID-19. V usage is TRBV2 and J usage is TRBJ1-1; D gene ambiguous. CDR3: CASRSQANTEAFF. DNA for the CDR3: TGTGCCAGCAGGTCGCAGGCGAACACTGAAGCTTTCTTT. The entire variable domain, with the rest obtained from reference TRBV2 and TRBJ1-1, is as follows: EPEVTQTPSHQVTQMGQEVILRCVPISNHLYFYWYRQILGQKVEFLVSFYNNEISEKSEIFDDQFSVERPDGSNFTLKIRSTKLEDSAMYFCASRSQANTEAFFGQGTRLTVV.